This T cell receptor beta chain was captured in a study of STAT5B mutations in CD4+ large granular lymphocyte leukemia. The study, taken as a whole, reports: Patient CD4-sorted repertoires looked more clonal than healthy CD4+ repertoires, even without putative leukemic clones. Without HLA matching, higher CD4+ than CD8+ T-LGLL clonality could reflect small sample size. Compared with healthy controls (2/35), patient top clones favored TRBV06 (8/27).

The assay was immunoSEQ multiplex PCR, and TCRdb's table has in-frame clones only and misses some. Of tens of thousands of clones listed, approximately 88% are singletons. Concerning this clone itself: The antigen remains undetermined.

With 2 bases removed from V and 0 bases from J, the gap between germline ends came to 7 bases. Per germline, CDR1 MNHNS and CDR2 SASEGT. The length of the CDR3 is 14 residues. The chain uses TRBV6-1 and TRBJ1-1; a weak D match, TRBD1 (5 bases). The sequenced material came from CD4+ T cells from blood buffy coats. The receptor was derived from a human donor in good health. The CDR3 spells CASSEWGMNTEAFF. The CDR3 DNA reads TGTGCCAGCAGTGAATGGGGGATGAACACTGAAGCTTTCTTT.